The 27 T cell receptor beta chains listed next were all sequenced from one sample in a study of radiation and T cells in renal cell carcinoma. Time point described: baseline pretreatment blood. Treatment meaning: 15 Gy SBRT to primary tumor, nephrectomy 4 weeks later. Libraries were prepared by immunoSEQ multiplex PCR; TCRdb keeps only in-frame clonotypes and omits some of them. The table records some 100,000 clones, 70% to 85% of them present only once. The specimen was blood, collected from a patient whose treatment included radiotherapy and nephrectomy. The receptor set was obtained from a man between 60 and 75 years old with renal cell carcinoma.

The chain combines TRBV5-1 with TRBJ2-3; perhaps TRBD2 as D (5 bases). This CDR3 spans 16 amino acids. V was clipped by 7 bases and J by 4 bases, with 22 bases between them. Per germline, CDR1 SGHRS and CDR2 YFSETQ. This chain's CDR3 is CASGSEGPPGPDTQYF. The CDR3 bases are TGCGCCAGCGGCTCTGAGGGCCCCCCGGGCCCAGATACGCAGTATTTT.

The gene calls are TRBV7-2 and TRBJ1-3, with unresolved D. Trimming took 5 bases from V and 0 from J, leaving 11 bases between them. Germline loops: CDR1 SGHTA, CDR2 FQGNSA. The CDR3 covers 15 residues. CDR3 region: CASSPLVFSGNTIYF. Written as DNA, the CDR3 is TGTGCCAGCAGCCCCCTAGTCTTCTCTGGAAACACCATATATTTT. Together with reference TRBV7-2 and TRBJ1-3, the CDR3 gives the full variable domain: GAGVSQSPSNKVTEKGKDVELRCDPISGHTALYWYRQSLGQGLEFLIYFQGNSAPDKSGLPSDRFSAERTGGSVSTLTIQRTQQEDSAVYLCASSPLVFSGNTIYFGEGSWLTVV.

This clone was observed a handful of times. This chain uses TRBV29-1 with TRBJ2-7; no definite D call. V was trimmed by 7 bases and J by 9 bases, leaving 22 bases between them. The length of the CDR3 is 13 residues. Germline loops: CDR1 SQVTM, CDR2 ANQGSEA. CDR3 loop: CSATAAQSWGQYF. CDR3 sequence (DNA): TGCAGCGCCACCGCAGCGCAGTCTTGGGGGCAGTACTTC.

The chain is built from TRBV29-1 and TRBJ2-7; D is perhaps TRBD1 (5 bases). Germline V CDR1 and CDR2: SQVTM, ANQGSEA. V was cut by 6 bases and J by 0 bases, with 9 bases left in between. The CDR3 is 12 residues long. CDR3 nucleotide sequence: TGCAGCGTAGGACACTTCTCCTACGAGCAGTACTTC. It is translated as CSVGHFSYEQYF.

V is TRBV19 and J is TRBJ2-2, with D maybe TRBD1 (6 bases). The CDR3 extends over 13 amino acids. V was clipped by 10 bases and J by 2 bases, with 11 bases between them. The V gene's germline CDR1 is LNHDA and CDR2 SQIVND (reference sequence). This CDR3 reads CATRDTNTGELFF. The CDR3 DNA reads as TGTGCCACCCGGGACACCAACACCGGGGAGCTGTTTTTT.

J is TRBJ1-1 and V is TRBV5-1; D gene uncertain. The germline gives CDR1 SGHRS, CDR2 YFSETQ. The CDR3 is 13 amino acids. V lost 4 bases and J 4 bases, leaving 11 bases between the germline ends. CDR3 bases: TGCGCCAGCAGCCCGAGTCTGAGCACTGAAGCTTTCTTT. This encodes CASSPSLSTEAFF.

This clone was counted once. The chain uses TRBV19 and TRBJ2-2; 14 bases are a match to TRBD2. The germline V gene has CDR1 LNHDA and CDR2 SQIVND (reference sequence). J was trimmed by 5 bases and V by 4 bases; bases with no gene match: 6. The CDR3 has 17 residues. The CDR3 spells CASSRGLAGVNTGELFF. CDR3 DNA sequence: TGTGCCAGTAGTAGGGGACTAGCGGGAGTAAATACCGGGGAGCTGTTTTTT.

The rearrangement joins TRBV5-1 to TRBJ2-1, with TRBD2 matching 14 bases. The CDR3 runs 18 residues. Looked up from germline, CDR1 is SGHRS and CDR2 is YFSETQ. Losses at the gene ends were 4 bases for V and 9 bases for J; bases not matched to a gene: 15. The CDR3 sequence: CASSTPGLAGEEGSEQFF. The DNA for the CDR3 is TGCGCCAGCAGCACGCCGGGACTAGCGGGAGAAGAAGGGAGTGAGCAGTTCTTC.

This clone has just one count. In the same sample, other DNA sequences code for this CDR3. This chain joins TRBV2 and TRBJ2-5, with D tentatively TRBD2 (6 bases). The CDR3 loop spans 14 amino acids. CDR1 and CDR2 from the germline V gene are SNHLY and FYNNEI. The V end was cut by 5 bases, the J end by 2 bases, with 12 bases between. The CDR3 nucleotides are TGTGCCAGCAGTCCTACTGGGACTCAAGAGACCCAGTACTTC. This gives the protein CASSPTGTQETQYF.

This chain joins TRBV5-1 and TRBJ2-7; D is tentatively TRBD1 or TRBD2 (5 bases each). V was clipped by 0 bases and J by 0 bases, with 13 bases between them. Germline V gene sequence: CDR1 SGHRS, CDR2 YFSETQ. The CDR3 extends over 16 amino acids. The CDR3 DNA follows: TGCGCCAGCAGCTTGGAACCGGGACGAGCCTCCTACGAGCAGTACTTC. Encoded protein: CASSLEPGRASYEQYF.

V and J are TRBV23-1 and TRBJ2-7, with 10 positions matching TRBD1. Being an ORF, TRBV23-1 has a function that is uncertain. After removal of 4 bases from V and 3 bases from J, the junction contained 6 bases not matched to a gene. The CDR3 totals 15 residues. CDR3 protein: CASSRRTGGGYEQYF. The CDR3 DNA is TGCGCCAGCAGTCGGCGGACAGGGGGTGGCTACGAGCAGTACTTC.

The V call is TRBV7-8, the J call TRBJ2-5; D call uncertain. The CDR3 extends over 12 amino acids. Trimming cost V 2 bases and J 2 bases, with 3 bases left between them. CDR1 is SGHVS, CDR2 FQNEAQ, per germline. The CDR3 DNA reads TGTGCCAGCAGCTTACTACAAGAGACCCAGTACTTC. Translation: CASSLLQETQYF.

The J gene is TRBJ1-4, the V gene TRBV13; 10 bases map to TRBD1. Germline CDR1 reads PRHDT; CDR2 reads FYEKMQ (reference sequence). The length of the CDR3 is 15 residues. V was clipped by 3 bases and J by 5 bases; unmatched bases: 3. The CDR3 bases are TGTGCCAGCAGCTTTATGACAGGGGGCAATGAAAAACTGTTTTTT. This codes for CASSFMTGGNEKLFF. Filled out from reference TRBV13 and TRBJ1-4, the complete variable domain reads AAGVIQSPRHLIKEKRETATLKCYPIPRHDTVYWYQQGPGQDPQFLISFYEKMQSDKGSIPDRFSAQQFSDYHSELNMSSLELGDSALYFCASSFMTGGNEKLFFGSGTQLSVL.

The rearrangement joins TRBV7-2 to TRBJ2-1; D is perhaps TRBD2 (5 bases). From germline, CDR1 is SGHTA and CDR2 FQGNSA. The CDR3 length is 15 residues. Trimming shortened V by 10 bases and J by 9 bases, and 25 bases separated the two germline ends. CDR3 in amino acids: CATQTSSGIIGEQFF. CDR3 bases: TGTGCCACTCAAACTAGTTCGGGTATCATTGGTGAGCAGTTCTTC.

V usage is TRBV15 and J usage is TRBJ1-3, with a possible D match to TRBD1 (6 bases). Germline loops: CDR1 LNHNV, CDR2 YYDKDF (reference sequence). The V end was cut by 0 bases, the J end by 2 bases, with 11 bases between. This CDR3 contains 16 residues. The CDR3 reads CATSRDQAGAGNTIYF. In DNA, the CDR3 is TGTGCCACCAGCAGAGATCAGGCAGGGGCTGGAAACACCATATATTTT. The whole variable domain, filled in from reference TRBV15 and TRBJ1-3, reads DAMVIQNPRYQVTQFGKPVTLSCSQTLNHNVMYWYQQKSSQAPKLLFHYYDKDFNNEADTPDNFQSRRPNTSFCFLDIRSPGLGDTAMYLCATSRDQAGAGNTIYFGEGSWLTVV.

The chain combines TRBV5-4 with TRBJ1-4; TRBD1 might be the D (5 bases). V dropped 9 bases and J dropped 5 bases, with 17 bases sitting between them. The CDR3 is 14 amino acids. The germline V gene has CDR1 SGHNT and CDR2 YYREEE (reference sequence). The CDR3 protein is CATSVTVGNEKLFF. CDR3 sequence (DNA): TGTGCCACCTCGGTGACAGTGGGAAATGAAAAACTGTTTTTT.

The chain recombines TRBV6-4 with TRBJ2-1, with D possibly TRBD1 on 5 matching bases. The length of the CDR3 is 13 residues. Trimming took 4 bases from V and 2 from J, leaving 6 bases between them. In germline, CDR1 is MRHNA, CDR2 SNTAGT. CDR3 amino acids: CASSVGAYNEQFF. The CDR3 nucleotides are TGTGCCAGCAGTGTAGGGGCCTACAATGAGCAGTTCTTC.

V gene TRBV13 combines with J gene TRBJ2-3, with D uncertain. Trimming left V 5 bases short and J 5 bases short, with 5 bases between. Germline V gene sequence: CDR1 PRHDT, CDR2 FYEKMQ (reference sequence). CDR3 length: 11 residues. The CDR3 region is CASSTEDTQYF. The CDR3 DNA reads as TGTGCCAGCAGCACTGAAGATACGCAGTATTTT.

The genes are TRBV5-1 and TRBJ2-6; 8 bases map to TRBD1. Unmatched junction bases numbered 5, after V lost 1 base and J lost 2 bases. Germline V gene data show CDR1 as SGHRS and CDR2 as YFSETQ. The CDR3 covers 17 residues. CDR3 DNA sequence: TGCGCCAGCAGCTTGATCCAGGGGGCACCTGGGGCCAACGTCCTGACTTTC. This gives the protein CASSLIQGAPGANVLTF.

The chain uses TRBV19 and TRBJ2-7, with TRBD1 matching 9 bases. This CDR3 comprises 13 residues. Germline CDR1 and CDR2: LNHDA and SQIVND (reference sequence). V gave up 5 bases and J gave up 3 bases; unmatched junction bases: 2. The CDR3 nucleotides read TGTGCCAGTAGTTCGGACAGGGGCTACGAGCAGTACTTC. Its translation is CASSSDRGYEQYF.

V is TRBV9 and J is TRBJ2-7; 7 nucleotides agree with TRBD1. The trim removed 4 bases at V and 2 bases at J, leaving 6 bases unmatched. The CDR3 extends over 14 amino acids. Germline assignment: CDR1 SGDLS and CDR2 YYNGEE. CDR3 in amino acids: CASSTRQGPYEQYF. CDR3 DNA: TGTGCCAGCAGCACACGACAGGGCCCCTACGAGCAGTACTTC.

This chain links TRBV28 with TRBJ2-5, with D perhaps TRBD2 (6 bases). This CDR3 is 13 amino acids long. The ends were cut back, 6 bases at V and 1 base at J, with 9 bases in the middle. Germline V gene sequence: CDR1 MDHEN, CDR2 SYDVKM. This chain's CDR3 is CASRIAAQETQYF. CDR3 bases: TGTGCCAGCAGGATAGCGGCCCAAGAGACCCAGTACTTC.

The V gene is TRBV19, the J gene TRBJ2-1; 8 bases are a match to TRBD2. From germline, CDR1 is LNHDA and CDR2 SQIVND (reference sequence). CDR3 size: 17 residues. The junction had 13 bases not matched to a gene; V was cut back by 5 bases and J by 4 bases. CDR3 coding DNA: TGTGCCAGTAGTGTCTCCGGGACTAGGGACCAATACAATGAGCAGTTCTTC. This sequence encodes CASSVSGTRDQYNEQFF.

The CDR3 sequence: CASSPSLEQYF. In DNA form, the CDR3 reads TGTGCCAGCAGCCCCAGCTTGGAGCAGTACTTC. The chain couples TRBV7-8 to TRBJ2-7; D is unclear. V was shortened by 5 bases and J by 7 bases, with 9 bases between the two germline ends. The CDR3 extends over 11 amino acids. CDR1 SGHVS and CDR2 FQNEAQ come from the germline V gene. Based on the CDR3 plus reference TRBV7-8 and TRBJ2-7, the full variable domain is GAGVSQSPRYKVAKRGQDVALRCDPISGHVSLFWYQQALGQGPEFLTYFQNEAQLDKSGLPSDRFFAERPEGSVSTLKIQRTQQEDSAVYLCASSPSLEQYFGPGTRLTVT.

The genes are TRBV5-1 and TRBJ2-1, with 10 positions matching TRBD1. J lost 4 bases, V lost 7 bases, and 11 bases had no gene match. CDR1 SGHRS and CDR2 YFSETQ come from the germline V gene. The CDR3 contains 16 residues. The CDR3 here is CASRPPGTGDYNEQFF. DNA for the CDR3: TGCGCCAGCCGGCCCCCCGGGACAGGGGATTACAATGAGCAGTTCTTC.

The J gene is TRBJ1-5, the V gene TRBV7-8; D gene uncertain. Trimming stripped 0 bases from V and 2 bases from J, with 11 bases between. This CDR3 comprises 16 residues. Germline values: CDR1 SGHVS, CDR2 FQNEAQ. In DNA form, the CDR3 reads TGTGCCAGCAGCTTAGCGGCCCAGCGGGGCAATCAGCCCCAGCATTTT. Translated: CASSLAAQRGNQPQHF. The full variable domain, its missing parts supplied by reference TRBV7-8 and TRBJ1-5, is GAGVSQSPRYKVAKRGQDVALRCDPISGHVSLFWYQQALGQGPEFLTYFQNEAQLDKSGLPSDRFFAERPEGSVSTLKIQRTQQEDSAVYLCASSLAAQRGNQPQHFGDGTRLSIL.

The J gene is TRBJ2-7, the V gene TRBV13, with D perhaps matching TRBD1 or TRBD2 (5 bases each). The CDR3 consists of 15 residues. Germline V gives CDR1 PRHDT, CDR2 FYEKMQ (reference sequence). Trimming took 5 bases from V and 6 from J, leaving 20 bases between them. CDR3: CASSGRDLQGGEQYF. The CDR3 coding sequence is TGTGCCAGCAGCGGCCGGGACCTTCAGGGTGGCGAGCAGTACTTC.